The 17 T cell receptor beta chains given below trace back to one sample, sequenced in a study of T cell repertoires in chronic hepatitis B. TCRdb's table, derived via immunoSEQ multiplex PCR, lists solely in-frame clones and lacks some. The sample holds hundreds of clones; around 80% are singletons and the top ten take around 19%. Input material: total CD8+ T cells from PBMCs. Receptors originate from a human donor with chronic hepatitis B virus infection.

The chain employs TRBV6-4 and TRBJ2-1; 7 nucleotides match TRBD2. This CDR3 region has 16 residues. Germline values: CDR1 MRHNA, CDR2 SNTAGT. V dropped 3 bases and J dropped 4; count of bases not matched to a gene: 9. CDR3 protein: CASSEDSSGPYNEQFF. DNA of the CDR3: TGTGCCAGCAGTGAGGATTCTAGCGGACCTTACAATGAGCAGTTCTTC.

The J gene is TRBJ2-7, the V gene TRBV14; D is uncertain. Deletions cut 1 base from V and 4 bases from J, with 8 bases between. The CDR3 runs to 13 residues. The germline gives CDR1 SGHDN, CDR2 FVKESK. The CDR3: CASSQGRNYEQYF. DNA of the CDR3: TGTGCCAGCAGCCAAGGCCGGAATTACGAGCAGTACTTC.

The V call is TRBV30, the J call TRBJ2-7; 11 bases are a match to TRBD2. This CDR3 spans 13 amino acids. The V and J ends lost 1 base and 4 bases, in that order; junction bases with no gene match: 0. Per germline, CDR1 GTSNPN and CDR2 SVGIG (reference sequence). For the CDR3, the DNA is TGTGCCTGGAGTGGGACTAGCGGGTACGAGCAGTACTTC. It codes for CAWSGTSGYEQYF.

CDR3: CASSSSAGQGDGYTF. The CDR3 nucleotides read TGTGCCAGCAGCTCATCAGCCGGCCAGGGCGATGGCTACACCTTC. The chain carries TRBV7-2 and TRBJ1-2, with a tentative D call TRBD1 (5 bases). Germline CDR1 reads SGHTA; CDR2 reads FQGNSA. Trimming shortened V by 4 bases and J by 6 bases, and 18 bases separated the two germline ends. The CDR3 length is 15 residues.

This clone was picked up one time. This chain connects TRBV28 to TRBJ2-7; TRBD2 is a possible D gene (6 bases). This CDR3 is 14 amino acids long. V dropped 5 bases and J dropped 2 bases, with 13 bases sitting between them. Germline V gene lookup returns CDR1 MDHEN and CDR2 SYDVKM. The CDR3 loop reads CASSLGRGPYEQYF. The CDR3 region has the DNA TGTGCCAGCAGTCTCGGGCGGGGACCCTACGAGCAGTACTTC. The variable domain in full, completed from reference TRBV28 and TRBJ2-7, reads DVKVTQSSRYLVKRTGEKVFLECVQDMDHENMFWYRQDPGLGLRLIYFSYDVKMKEKGDIPEGYSVSREKKERFSLILESASTNQTSMYLCASSLGRGPYEQYFGPGTRLTVT.

The V and J genes are TRBV11-2 and TRBJ2-3; D gene uncertain. CDR1 is SGHAT, CDR2 FQNNGV, per germline. The V end lost 1 base, the J end lost 4 bases, and 6 bases lay between the germline ends. This CDR3 region has 13 residues. CDR3 sequence reads: CASSLGVPDTQYF. DNA for the CDR3: TGTGCCAGCAGCTTAGGGGTCCCAGATACGCAGTATTTT.

As for this clone: One junction end does not reproduce the germline sequence, and a read error may be involved. J is TRBJ2-2 and V is TRBV7-7, with D unresolved. This CDR3 region has 14 residues. Germline CDR1 reads SSHAT; CDR2 reads FNYEAQ (reference sequence). DNA of the CDR3: TGTGCTAGCAGCTTAGGCGTGAACACCGGGGAGCTGTTTTTT. It codes for CASSLGVNTGELFF. Combining the CDR3 with reference TRBV7-7 and TRBJ2-2 gives the whole variable domain GAGVSQSPRYKVTKRGQDVTLRCDPISSHATLYWYQQALGQGPEFLTYFNYEAQPDKSGLPSDRFSAERPEGSISTLTIQRTEQRDSAMYRCASSLGVNTGELFFGEGSRLTVL.

V and J are TRBV5-1 and TRBJ2-5, with D perhaps TRBD1 (6 bases). The CDR3 contains 14 residues. V was shortened by 2 bases and J by 2 bases, with 10 bases between the two germline ends. Per the germline V gene, CDR1 is SGHRS and CDR2 is YFSETQ. The DNA of the CDR3 is TGCGCCAGCAGCTTTCCCGGGACACAAGAGACCCAGTACTTC. It is translated as CASSFPGTQETQYF.

V usage is TRBV6-4 and J usage is TRBJ2-3; 7 bases are a match to TRBD1. Germline CDR1 is MRHNA and CDR2 is SNTAGT. V trimming: 0 bases; J trimming: 2 bases; junction bases outside the gene matches: 5. This CDR3 has 16 residues. CDR3 bases: TGTGCCAGCAGTGACTCCGCCGGGACAGCCACAGATACGCAGTATTTT. Protein: CASSDSAGTATDTQYF.

This clone has just one count. V gene TRBV6-5 combines with J gene TRBJ2-1; D unresolved. This CDR3 has 14 residues. CDR1 is MNHEY and CDR2 is SVGAGI in the germline V gene. Trimming cost V 0 bases and J 4 bases, with 7 bases left between them. CDR3 sequence: CASSYSGPYNEQFF. The CDR3 DNA follows: TGTGCCAGCAGTTACTCTGGTCCATACAATGAGCAGTTCTTC.

This clone showed up just once. The chain carries TRBV25-1 and TRBJ1-2; D is undetermined. This CDR3 comprises 14 residues. V lost 3 bases and J lost 3, with 11 bases in between. Germline assignment: CDR1 MGHDK and CDR2 SYGVNS. CDR3: CASSDGGRDYGYTF. The CDR3 nucleotides read TGTGCCAGCAGTGACGGAGGACGGGACTATGGCTACACCTTC.

This sequence joins TRBV15 and TRBJ2-3, with unresolved D. Trimming took off 0 bases at V and 11 bases at J, with 12 bases between the two ends. This CDR3 region has 13 residues. Germline values: CDR1 LNHNV, CDR2 YYDKDF (reference sequence). CDR3 in DNA: TGTGCCACCAGCAGAGATAGAGATACTAAGCAGTATTTT. Translating it yields CATSRDRDTKQYF.

The CDR3 protein is CASSFLVWSDTQYF. CDR3 coding DNA: TGTGCCAGCAGCTTCCTAGTCTGGTCAGATACGCAGTATTTT. V usage is TRBV7-8 and J usage is TRBJ2-3; unclear D gene. The V end lost 3 bases, the J end lost 4 bases, and 11 bases lay between the germline ends. CDR3 length: 14 residues. In germline, CDR1 is SGHVS, CDR2 FQNEAQ.

V and J are TRBV9 and TRBJ2-3; TRBD2 aligns across 8 bases. The CDR3 is 18 amino acids. V lost 4 bases and J lost 3; bases outside the gene matches: 16. Germline V gene lookup returns CDR1 SGDLS and CDR2 YYNGEE. CDR3 nucleotides: TGTGCCAGCAGCCTAGAGGGTAAAACGGGGGGGCCGACAGATACGCAGTATTTT. Protein: CASSLEGKTGGPTDTQYF.

This sequence joins TRBV28 and TRBJ2-1; 11 bases line up with TRBD2. Germline CDR1 and CDR2: MDHEN and SYDVKM. The CDR3 consists of 15 residues. V dropped 6 bases and J dropped 4; count of bases not matched to a gene: 5. As DNA, the CDR3 is TGTGCCAGCAGGGGGACTAGCGGATCTTACAATGAGCAGTTCTTC. This translates into CASRGTSGSYNEQFF.

This clone was recorded a few times. The junction does not match germline at one end; this may be a read error. The chain employs TRBV25-1 and TRBJ1-1, with a tentative D call TRBD1 (6 bases). There are 11 residues in the CDR3. CDR1 is MGHDK and CDR2 is SYGVNS in the germline V gene. CDR3 loop: CASTRGDRAFF. CDR3 bases: TGTGCTAGCACAAGGGGGGACCGAGCTTTCTTT.

This chain uses TRBV16 with TRBJ1-5, with D unclear. Between the trimmed V and J ends, which lost 2 bases and 11 bases, there was a span of 22 bases. The CDR3 totals 16 residues. Germline V lookup: CDR1 KGHSY, CDR2 FQNENV. CDR3 bases: TGTGCCAGCAGCCAAATTGGCCCAATTGAACCGCCAGCCCAGCATTTT. Its protein is CASSQIGPIEPPAQHF.